Below, one T cell receptor (beta chain) is given with its context. Its antigen is unknown. This sample includes further DNA sequences coding for the same CDR3. TCRB transcripts that were expressed got sequenced, as all of the isolated RNA had been reverse transcribed. Average reads for naive, central memory and regulatory T cell samples were about 3.6 million. The method was immunoSEQ multiplex PCR; TCRdb's version includes in-frame clones alone and lacks a portion of them. The sample yields some 410,000 clones, over 10% seen once. These data come from a study of beta chain features in type 1 diabetes. Study-level points and caveats: People with Type 1 diabetes carried modestly yet significantly shorter TCRB CDR3s in all four CD4+ subsets. Fewer insertions but more deletions were seen at VDJ junctions in type 1 diabetes patients.

The V gene's germline CDR1 is SQVTM and CDR2 ANQGSEA. V gave up 6 bases and J gave up 1 base; unmatched junction bases: 1. The CDR3 runs to 12 residues. The chain employs TRBV29-1 and TRBJ1-1; 8 nucleotides match TRBD1. This receptor was obtained from a woman aged 18-29 years in good health. The sequencing input was naive CD4+ T cells from blood. CDR3 protein: CSVDRGNTEAFF. The CDR3 coding sequence is TGCAGCGTAGACAGGGGGAACACTGAAGCTTTCTTT.